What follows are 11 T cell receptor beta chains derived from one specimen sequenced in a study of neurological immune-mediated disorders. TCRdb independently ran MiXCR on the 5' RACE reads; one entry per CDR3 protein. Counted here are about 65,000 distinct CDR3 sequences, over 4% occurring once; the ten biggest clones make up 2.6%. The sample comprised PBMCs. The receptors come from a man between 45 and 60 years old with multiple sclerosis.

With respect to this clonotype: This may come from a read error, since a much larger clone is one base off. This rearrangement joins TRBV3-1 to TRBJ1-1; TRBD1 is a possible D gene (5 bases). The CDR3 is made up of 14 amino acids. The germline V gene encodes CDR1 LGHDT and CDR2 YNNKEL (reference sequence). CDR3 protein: CVSSQEHGTTEAFF. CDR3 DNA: TGTGTCAGCAGCCAAGAACACGGGACGACTGAAGCTTTCTTT.

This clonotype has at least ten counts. CDR3 in DNA: TGCAGTGCTAGTGATAAGGGGTATGAGCAGTTCTTC. Its protein is CSASDKGYEQFF. This chain uses TRBV20-1 with TRBJ2-1, with D possibly matching TRBD1 (5 bases). CDR3 length: 12 amino acids. With 3 bases removed from V and 8 bases from J, the gap between germline ends came to 11 bases. Germline V gives CDR1 DFQATT, CDR2 SNEGSKA (reference sequence).

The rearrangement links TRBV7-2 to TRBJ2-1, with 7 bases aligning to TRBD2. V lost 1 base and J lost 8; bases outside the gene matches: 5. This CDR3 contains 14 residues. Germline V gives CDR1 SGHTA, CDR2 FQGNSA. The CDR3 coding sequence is TGTGCCAGCAGCTTAGGCTCTGGGGGGGATGAGCAGTTCTTC. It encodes CASSLGSGGDEQFF.

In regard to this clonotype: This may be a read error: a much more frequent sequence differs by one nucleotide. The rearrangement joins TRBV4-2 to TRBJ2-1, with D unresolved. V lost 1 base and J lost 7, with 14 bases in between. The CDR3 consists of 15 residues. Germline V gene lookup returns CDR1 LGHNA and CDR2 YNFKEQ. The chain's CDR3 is CASSQVFLWGNEQFF. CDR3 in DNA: TGTGCCAGCAGCCAAGTCTTTTTATGGGGAAATGAGCAGTTCTTC.

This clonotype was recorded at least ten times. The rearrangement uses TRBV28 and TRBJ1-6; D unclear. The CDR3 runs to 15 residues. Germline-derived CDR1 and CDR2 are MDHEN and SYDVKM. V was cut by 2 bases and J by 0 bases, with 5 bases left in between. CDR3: CASSLVSSYNSPLHF. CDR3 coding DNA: TGTGCCAGCAGTTTAGTGAGCTCCTATAATTCACCCCTCCACTTT.

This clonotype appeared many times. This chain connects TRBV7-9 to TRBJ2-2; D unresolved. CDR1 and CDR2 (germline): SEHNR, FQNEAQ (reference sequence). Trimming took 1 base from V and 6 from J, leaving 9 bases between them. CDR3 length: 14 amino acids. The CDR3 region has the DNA TGTGCCAGCAGCTTAGGCGAGCGTTCCGGGGAGCTGTTTTTT. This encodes CASSLGERSGELFF.

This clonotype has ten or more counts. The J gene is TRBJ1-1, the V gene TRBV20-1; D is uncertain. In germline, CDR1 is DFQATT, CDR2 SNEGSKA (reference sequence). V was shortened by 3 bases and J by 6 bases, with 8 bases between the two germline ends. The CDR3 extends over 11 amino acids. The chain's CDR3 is CSASRAAEAFF. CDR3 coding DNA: TGCAGTGCTAGTCGGGCTGCTGAAGCTTTCTTT.

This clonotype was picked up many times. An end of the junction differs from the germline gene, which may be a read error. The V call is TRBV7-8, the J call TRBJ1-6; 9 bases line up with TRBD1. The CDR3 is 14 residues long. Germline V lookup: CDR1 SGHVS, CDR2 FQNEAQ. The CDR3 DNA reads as TGTGCCAGCAGACTTGGACAGGGGAATTCACCCCTCAACTTT. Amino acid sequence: CASRLGQGNSPLNF. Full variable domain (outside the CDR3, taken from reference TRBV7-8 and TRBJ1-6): GAGVSQSPRYKVAKRGQDVALRCDPISGHVSLFWYQQALGQGPEFLTYFQNEAQLDKSGLPSDRFFAERPEGSVSTLKIQRTQQEDSAVYLCASRLGQGNSPLNFGNGTRLTVT.

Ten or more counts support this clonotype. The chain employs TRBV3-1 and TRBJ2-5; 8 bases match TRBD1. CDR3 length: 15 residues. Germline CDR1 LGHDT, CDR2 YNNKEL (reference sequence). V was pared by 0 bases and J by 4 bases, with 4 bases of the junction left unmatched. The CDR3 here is CASSQDNGQGETQYF. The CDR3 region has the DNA TGTGCCAGCAGCCAAGATAACGGACAGGGAGAGACCCAGTACTTC.

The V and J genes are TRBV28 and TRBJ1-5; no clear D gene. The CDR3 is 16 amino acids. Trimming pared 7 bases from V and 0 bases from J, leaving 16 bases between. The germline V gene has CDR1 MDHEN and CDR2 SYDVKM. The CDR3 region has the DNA TGTGCCAGCATCGATACCACACGACTTAGCAATCAGCCCCAGCATTTT. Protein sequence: CASIDTTRLSNQPQHF.

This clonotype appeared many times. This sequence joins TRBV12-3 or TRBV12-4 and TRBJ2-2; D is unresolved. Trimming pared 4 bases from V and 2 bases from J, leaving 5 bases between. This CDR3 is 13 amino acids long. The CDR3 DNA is TGTGCCAGCAGTTCCCTCAACACCGGGGAGCTGTTTTTT. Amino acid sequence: CASSSLNTGELFF.